Listed below are T cell receptor beta chains from one sample, sequenced in a study of monozygotic twins with inflammatory bowel disease. TCRdb re-analyzed the 5' RACE reads; it lists each CDR3 protein once, without DNA. Its listing shows 110,000 or so distinct CDR3 sequences. The sequenced material came from blood. The receptor set was obtained from a human donor with ulcerative colitis or Crohn's disease, or a healthy co-twin of an affected twin (not recorded which). Each CDR3 is given with its conserved first and last residue. Fields, in order: V gene, J gene, CDR3 length, CDR3 protein.

v_gene: TRBV7-9
j_gene: TRBJ2-7
len: 15
CDR3aa: CASSGRLGTPREQYF

v_gene: TRBV7-6
j_gene: TRBJ2-1
len: 16
CDR3aa: CASSLAPPGQVAEQFF

v_gene: TRBV6-1
j_gene: TRBJ1-2
len: 12
CDR3aa: CASTLGLNGGVF

v_gene: TRBV7-9
j_gene: TRBJ1-1
len: 14
CDR3aa: CASSLASGGTEAFF

v_gene: TRBV10-3
j_gene: TRBJ2-5
len: 14
CDR3aa: CAISESTRKETQYF

v_gene: TRBV11-2
j_gene: TRBJ2-1
len: 15
CDR3aa: CASSETGSSYNEQFF

v_gene: TRBV5-6
j_gene: TRBJ2-7
len: 15
CDR3aa: CASSQPGYASYEQYF

v_gene: TRBV20-1
j_gene: TRBJ2-7
len: 19
CDR3aa: CSARDPGTSGGQSSYEQYF

v_gene: TRBV5-6
j_gene: TRBJ2-5
len: 15
CDR3aa: CASSLRLAGGETQYF

v_gene: TRBV7-2
j_gene: TRBJ2-3
len: 14
CDR3aa: CASSLTGYADTQYF

v_gene: TRBV15
j_gene: TRBJ2-3
len: 13
CDR3aa: CATRGSATDTQDF

v_gene: TRBV20-1
j_gene: TRBJ2-2
len: 17
CDR3aa: CSARKPPGQGAGGELFF

v_gene: TRBV4-1
j_gene: TRBJ2-1
len: 17
CDR3aa: CASSTSVRDRQYNEQFF

v_gene: TRBV6-2/TRBV6-3
j_gene: TRBJ2-5
len: 14
CDR3aa: CASSTGGAQETQYF

v_gene: TRBV20-1
j_gene: TRBJ1-5
len: 13
CDR3aa: CSARRDRNQPQHF

v_gene: TRBV3-1
j_gene: TRBJ2-2
len: 16
CDR3aa: CASSQDFGGPTGELFF

v_gene: TRBV16
j_gene: TRBJ2-3
len: 12
CDR3aa: CASSQRRDTQYF

v_gene: TRBV11-2
j_gene: TRBJ2-7
len: 15
CDR3aa: CASSLELIDDYEQYF

v_gene: TRBV20-1
j_gene: TRBJ2-7
len: 14
CDR3aa: CSARDGLAGDEQYF

v_gene: TRBV12-3/TRBV12-4
j_gene: TRBJ2-1
len: 13
CDR3aa: CATFRAGWNEQFF

v_gene: TRBV29-1
j_gene: TRBJ1-5
len: 13
CDR3aa: CSVGLGGYQPQHF

v_gene: TRBV4-3
j_gene: TRBJ1-1
len: 15
CDR3aa: CASSQHRGGNTEAFF

v_gene: TRBV29-1
j_gene: TRBJ2-3
len: 13
CDR3aa: CSVAGESTDTQYF

v_gene: TRBV28
j_gene: TRBJ2-4
len: 16
CDR3aa: CASSRGTGGVKNMQYF

v_gene: TRBV7-6
j_gene: TRBJ2-2
len: 19
CDR3aa: CASSLALVSGGSNTGELFF

v_gene: TRBV5-6
j_gene: TRBJ2-2
len: 15
CDR3aa: CASSFGWERPGELFF

v_gene: TRBV20-1
j_gene: TRBJ1-1
len: 13
CDR3aa: CSARVPLNTEAFF

v_gene: TRBV18
j_gene: TRBJ1-1
len: 16
CDR3aa: CASSPAGTGVNTEAFF

v_gene: TRBV5-5
j_gene: TRBJ2-3
len: 18
CDR3aa: CASSLEPSGGFFTDTQYF

v_gene: TRBV5-1
j_gene: TRBJ2-7
len: 14
CDR3aa: CASREQGDSYEQYF

v_gene: TRBV11-2
j_gene: TRBJ2-1
len: 14
CDR3aa: CASSLGDSYNEQFF

v_gene: TRBV7-6
j_gene: TRBJ1-6
len: 16
CDR3aa: CASTLTTTGGNSPLHF

v_gene: TRBV20-1
j_gene: TRBJ2-5
len: 13
CDR3aa: CSAREDSLETQYF

v_gene: TRBV5-1
j_gene: TRBJ2-5
len: 13
CDR3aa: CASSLGDQETQYF

v_gene: TRBV11-1
j_gene: TRBJ2-1
len: 18
CDR3aa: CASSLEGELAGGYNEQFF

v_gene: TRBV11-2
j_gene: TRBJ2-1
len: 17
CDR3aa: CASSLDRDRGFMNEQFF

v_gene: TRBV6-1
j_gene: TRBJ2-3
len: 13
CDR3aa: CASLEGAGDTQYF

v_gene: TRBV27
j_gene: TRBJ2-5
len: 16
CDR3aa: CASSPRGPLNQETQYF

v_gene: TRBV11-2
j_gene: TRBJ1-5
len: 13
CDR3aa: CASSLGVGQPQHF

v_gene: TRBV6-4
j_gene: TRBJ2-7
len: 13
CDR3aa: CARGTGRPYEQYF

v_gene: TRBV13
j_gene: TRBJ2-7
len: 14
CDR3aa: CASSLGQLGGEQYF

v_gene: TRBV19
j_gene: TRBJ2-1
len: 17
CDR3aa: CASSTFPPGLAADEQFF

v_gene: TRBV5-1
j_gene: TRBJ1-1
len: 11
CDR3aa: CASSSDTEAFF